The TCR beta chain under discussion was sequenced for a study of PD-1 blockade in classical Hodgkin lymphoma. Study outcomes and limitations: Reported findings placed baseline TCR diversity lower in newly diagnosed patients (compared with healthy donors). Nivolumab initiated under 1 year post-ASCT led to patient exclusion.

Concerning this clone: Its antigen is not identified.

The table came from immunoSEQ multiplex PCR; TCRdb's copy has only in-frame clones and leaves some out. The table shows some 10,000 clones, with more than 75% occurring only once. This CDR3 region has 13 residues. V was cut by 6 bases and J by 1 base, with 9 bases left in between. Germline V gene sequence: CDR1 SGHTA, CDR2 FQGNSA. Each patient's relapse followed autologous stem cell transplantation, and brentuximab vedotin exposure varied. Patients reached a best response of complete response, partial response or progressive disease. The gene calls are TRBV7-2 and TRBJ1-1, with D possibly TRBD1 on 5 matching bases. The specimen was peripheral blood mononuclear cells (PBMCs), collected at baseline. The source is a human donor with classical Hodgkin lymphoma. The CDR3 loop reads CASRGVGNTEAFF. DNA of the CDR3: TGTGCCAGCAGGGGGGTGGGGAACACTGAAGCTTTCTTT.